This record covers a single TCR beta chain. V was clipped by 4 bases and J by 4 bases; unmatched bases: 2. The germline V gene has CDR1 SGHDN and CDR2 FVKESK. The CDR3 runs 14 residues. The sample originates from a study of blood T cell repertoires in COVID-19. Study details: PBMCs, B-cell-depleted T cells, or T cells provided the cDNA or gDNA that made up the material.

In the authors' methods: Counts of nucleated cells, estimated from reference gene primer amplification, were obtained. Generated by immunoSEQ multiplex PCR, the TCRdb table keeps only in-frame clones and is missing some. That table is the source of V, J and clone size, and D and trimming were worked out from the DNA. The sample yields about 230,000 clones, approximately 88% seen once. The gene calls are TRBV14 and TRBJ1-2; 11 nucleotides line up with TRBD1. This clonotype was obtained from a man between 35 and 55 years old with acute or convalescent COVID-19. Sequencing used peripheral blood. The DNA for the CDR3 is TGTGCCAGCAGCCTTGGGACAGGGGGCTATGGCTACACCTTC. This sequence encodes CASSLGTGGYGYTF.